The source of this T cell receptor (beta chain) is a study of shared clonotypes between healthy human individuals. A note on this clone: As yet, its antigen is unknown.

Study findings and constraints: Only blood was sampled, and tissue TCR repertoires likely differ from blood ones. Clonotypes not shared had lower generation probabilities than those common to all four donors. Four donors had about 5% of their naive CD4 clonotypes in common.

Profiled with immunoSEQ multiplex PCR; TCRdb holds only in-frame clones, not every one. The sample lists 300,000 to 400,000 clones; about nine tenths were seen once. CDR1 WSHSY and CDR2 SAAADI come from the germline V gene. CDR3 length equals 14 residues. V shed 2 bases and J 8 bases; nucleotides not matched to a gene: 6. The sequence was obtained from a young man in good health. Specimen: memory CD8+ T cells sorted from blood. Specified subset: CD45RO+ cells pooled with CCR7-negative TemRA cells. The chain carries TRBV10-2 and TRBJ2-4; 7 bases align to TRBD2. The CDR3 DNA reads TGCGCCAGCAGTGAGGCGGGAGCGGCGGACATTCAGTACTTC. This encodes CASSEAGAADIQYF.